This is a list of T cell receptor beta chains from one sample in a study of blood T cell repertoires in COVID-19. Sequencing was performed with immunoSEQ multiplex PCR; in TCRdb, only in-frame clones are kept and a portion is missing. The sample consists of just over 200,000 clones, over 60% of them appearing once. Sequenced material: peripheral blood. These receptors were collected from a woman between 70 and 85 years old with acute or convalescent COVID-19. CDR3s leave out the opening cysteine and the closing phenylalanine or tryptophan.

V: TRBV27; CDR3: ASSLLREPFPGELF
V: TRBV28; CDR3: ASSLSGYTDTQY
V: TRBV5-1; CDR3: ASSAQRYGYT
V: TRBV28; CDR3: ASSLTGGIGEQY
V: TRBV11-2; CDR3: ASSFELWEQY
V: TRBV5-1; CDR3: ASSLLTSGSNNEQF
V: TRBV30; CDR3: AWKSPSGTYNEQF
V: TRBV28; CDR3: ASSLSKPGGLSGNTIY
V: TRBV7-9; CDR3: ASSLVRQGASAWEQY
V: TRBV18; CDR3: ASSRHPEGYEQY